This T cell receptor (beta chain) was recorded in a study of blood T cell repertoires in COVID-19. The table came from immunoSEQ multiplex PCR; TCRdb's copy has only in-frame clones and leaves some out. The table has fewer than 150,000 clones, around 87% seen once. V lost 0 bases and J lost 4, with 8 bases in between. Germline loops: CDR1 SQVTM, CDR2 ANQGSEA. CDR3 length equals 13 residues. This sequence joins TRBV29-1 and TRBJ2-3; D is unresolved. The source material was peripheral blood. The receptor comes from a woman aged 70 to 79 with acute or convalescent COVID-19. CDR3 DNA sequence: TGCAGCGTTGAAGAGACTGGTTCAGATACGCAGTATTTT. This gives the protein CSVEETGSDTQYF.